What follows describes a single T cell receptor beta chain. This clone occurred once. Its recognized antigen is unknown. Base-call qualities are not available, and no considerably larger clone is one nucleotide away. TCRbeta CDR3 regions were amplified from genomic DNA by means of the immunoSEQ Assay, a bias-controlled multiplex PCR. Per the authors' processing: The number of nucleated cells in each sample was estimated by amplification of reference gene primers within the assay. To quantify the absolute abundance of each unique TCRbeta CDR3 rearrangement, sequence reads were collapsed and filtered. For each sample, productive Simpson clonality was calculated by taking the square root of Simpson's diversity index across productive rearrangements. Not all clones reach the TCRdb copy of this immuneACCESS table, which keeps in-frame sequences only. Checked studies attribute under half of the gap to unresolved V genes and leave the rest unexplained. Clone size and the V and J calls come from that table; the DNA yielded D and trimming. The sample has 190,000 or so clones on record, around 88% of them singletons. The ten most abundant clones make up 4% of the sample.

This sample is drawn from a study of blood T cell repertoires in COVID-19 (dated by TCRdb to about 2020). About the study as a whole: Collaborator samples came from the United States, Italy and Spain and covered acute and convalescent phases of COVID-19. A de-identified subject ID, COVID-19 status, age in years and sex were almost always included in the sample metadata. Samples came from the ongoing ImmuneRACE study (first 160 participants) plus 1,254 subjects from 6 global collaborators. Subjects who had been exposed to COVID-19, were actively infected with it, or had recovered from it provided the deeply sampled blood TCRbeta repertoires that made up the dataset. A freely available public database, intended as a resource for researchers studying the immune response to SARS-CoV-2, is where the repertoires were released. The prospective study material was composed of cDNA or gDNA derived from T cells, B-cell-depleted T cells, or PBMCs. Where available, HLA class I and class II types were taken from metadata supplied by the sample provider and were not determined by assay-based typing.

Here V drops 4 bases and J drops 4 bases, and the junction holds 6 bases not matched to any gene. Per the germline V gene, SGHTA is the CDR1 and FQGNSA is the CDR2. The CDR3, cysteine through phenylalanine, is 14 amino acids long. Only the CDR3 part of the read is kept: 42 bases, read in frame from the first base. Each collaborating institution followed its own protocols to collect whole blood in K2EDTA tubes. For TCRbeta analysis, collaborators shipped samples in one of three forms: frozen whole blood, isolated PBMCs, or DNA extracted from either of those sample types. Paper-wide results and their limitations: The amount of clinical and demographic metadata varied by source and participant and was provided uncurated.

The sequence was obtained from a woman aged 30 to 39 with acute or convalescent COVID-19. The sample comprised peripheral blood. The receptor chain draws on TRBV7-2 and TRBJ2-5; a stretch of 7 junction bases matches TRBD2. The base sequence is TGTGCCAGCAGCTGGGGGGGACTTTTAGAGACCCAGTACTTC. This translates into CASSWGGLLETQYF. The reference TRBV7-2 and TRBJ2-5 proteins fill in what lies around the CDR3, so the full variable domain reads GAGVSQSPSNKVTEKGKDVELRCDPISGHTALYWYRQSLGQGLEFLIYFQGNSAPDKSGLPSDRFSAERTGGSVSTLTIQRTQQEDSAVYLCASSWGGLLETQYFGPGTRLLVL.